This T cell receptor beta chain derives from a study of T cell clonality in common variable immunodeficiency (dated by TCRdb to the mid-2010s). General study outcomes and caveats: CVID TCRbeta sequences were reported to have fewer deletions and N-nucleotide insertions and to lack highly modified clones with 13 or more V deletions. According to the authors, figuring out what caused the increased clonality in CVID would require sequencing the repertoires of T cell subpopulations. Even though DNA input was the same, control samples had an average of about 80,000 unique sequences each, compared with 30,000 to 40,000 in CVID samples. CVID subjects shared fewer TCRbeta clones with each other than healthy controls did (p < 0.0001). Correlations between repertoire features and clinical complications were limited by patient heterogeneity within the CVID cohort. Increased TCRbeta clonality was found in CVID subjects compared with healthy controls (t-test p = 0.018), with the increase being most characteristic of about a third of subjects.

Per the germline V gene, SNHLY is the CDR1 and FYNNEI is the CDR2. The germline ends are 9 bases apart after V is trimmed by 8 bases and J by 7 bases. The CDR3 runs 11 residues from the cysteine to the phenylalanine. The DNA shown is the part of the CDR3 that was read: 24 bases, in frame from base 1. For sequencing input, CVID and control samples contributed equivalent amounts of genomic DNA. For every sample, a 60 bp segment covering the rearranged TCRbeta CDR3 region was amplified and then sequenced. The immunoSEQ assay, a bias-corrected multiplex PCR with high-throughput sequencing, was employed for TCRbeta amplification. Under the source paper's analysis protocol: Every unique nucleotide sequence was considered a clone and was annotated with V, D and J genes, copy number and frequency. Sequences were labeled productive if in frame, and non-productive if out of frame or containing stop codons. As previously described, clonality was calculated on the basis of Shannon's entropy. Mean CDR3 Kyte-Doolittle hydropathy was derived from the predicted amino acid sequences of productive clones. Scaled V gene usage was hierarchically clustered using Manhattan distance and complete linkage with the R hclust function. To assess clone sharing by CDR3 amino acid sequence, 12 repertoires per group were resampled over 100 rounds. The repertoires were searched for 65 to 80 published EBV-specific and fewer than 250 published CMV-specific TCRbeta sequences. A couple of CVID samples that yielded fewer than 10,000 sequences were excluded from the analysis, so 42 CVID repertoires were retained. Here the immuneACCESS table is served through TCRdb, limited to in-frame sequences with V and J called. Missing clones are a known gap in these copies; in checked studies unresolved V genes cover under half, and the rest lacks a known reason. Clonal size and the V and J genes are those of that table, whereas D and trimming came from the DNA. This sample is represented by just over 20,000 clones, with no singletons among them. Over 2% of the sample is in the top ten clones.

Standard criteria, namely reduction of serum IgG, IgA and/or IgM below the normal range together with specific antibody deficiency, were applied for the diagnosis of CVID. A total of roughly 46 subjects (approximately 15 female and some 30 male; age range roughly 8 to 70 years, mean age roughly 40) were included in the CVID group. Most of the CVID patients and most of the healthy controls were of Caucasian heritage. At the time of study participation, every CVID subject had been on replacement immunoglobulin therapy for at least one year. When blood was collected, none of the CVID subjects were ill or on immunomodulatory or immunosuppressive medication. Heparinized peripheral whole blood samples of about 5 to 9 ml were collected from each donor. Genomic DNA from adults with common variable immune deficiency (CVID) and from healthy adult controls was used to sequence TCRbeta CDR3 repertoires. Diluted blood was density-centrifuged over Hypaque 1077 or Ficoll-Paque to isolate peripheral blood mononuclear cells. Unsorted mononuclear cells served as the source of genomic DNA, which was extracted either by Qiagen column purification or by a centrifugation-based method.

Ten or more counts support this clone. This clone's antigen is unknown. The CDR3 extends 3 residues past the end of the read, so its final part is completed from the germline J gene. Specimen: peripheral blood mononuclear cells. The sequence derives from a human donor with common variable immunodeficiency. This sequence uses TRBV2 and TRBJ2-1; tentative D gene TRBD2, with 6 bases matching. The CDR3 bases that were read are TGTGCCAGCGCTGGGGGGAATGAG. Its product reads: CASAGGNE. The full CDR3 reads CASAGGNEQFF.